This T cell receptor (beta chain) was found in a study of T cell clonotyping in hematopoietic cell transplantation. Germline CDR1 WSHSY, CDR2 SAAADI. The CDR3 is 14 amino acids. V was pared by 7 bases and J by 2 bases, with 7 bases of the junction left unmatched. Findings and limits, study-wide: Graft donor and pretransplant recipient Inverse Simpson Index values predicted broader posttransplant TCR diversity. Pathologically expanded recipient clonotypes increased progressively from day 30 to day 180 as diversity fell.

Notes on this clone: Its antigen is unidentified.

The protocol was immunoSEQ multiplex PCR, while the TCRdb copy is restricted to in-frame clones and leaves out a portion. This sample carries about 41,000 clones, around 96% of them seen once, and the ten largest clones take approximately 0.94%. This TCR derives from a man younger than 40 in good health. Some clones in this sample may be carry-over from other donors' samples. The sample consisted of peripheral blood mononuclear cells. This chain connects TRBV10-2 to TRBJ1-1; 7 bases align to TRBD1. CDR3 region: CASTKGTANTEAFF. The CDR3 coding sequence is TGCGCCAGCACAAAGGGGACAGCAAACACTGAAGCTTTCTTT.